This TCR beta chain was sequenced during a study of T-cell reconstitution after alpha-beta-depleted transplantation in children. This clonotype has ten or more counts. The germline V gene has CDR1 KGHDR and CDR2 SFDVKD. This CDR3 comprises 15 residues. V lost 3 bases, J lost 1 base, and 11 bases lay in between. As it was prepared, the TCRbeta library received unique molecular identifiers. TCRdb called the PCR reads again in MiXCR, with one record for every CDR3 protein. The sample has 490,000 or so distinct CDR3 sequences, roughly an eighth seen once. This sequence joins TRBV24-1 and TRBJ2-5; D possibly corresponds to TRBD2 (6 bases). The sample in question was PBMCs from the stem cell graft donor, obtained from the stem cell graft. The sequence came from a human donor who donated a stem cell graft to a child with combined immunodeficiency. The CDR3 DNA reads TGTGCCACCAGTGATATGGGGGGTATCCAAGAGACCCAGTACTTC. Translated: CATSDMGGIQETQYF.